These T cell receptor beta chains were read from a single sample in a study of T-cell memory formation after mild COVID-19. TCRdb ran MiXCR on the 5' RACE reads and lists one entry per CDR3 protein. The table lists around 300,000 distinct CDR3 sequences, around 19% of them singletons, with more than 20% in the top ten. Source material: PBMCs or a T cell subset sorted from them (not recorded which). These receptors were collected from a man aged 18 to 29 who had mild COVID-19 (a few samples of this study predate the infection). Cell type and time point are not known. Each CDR3 is given with its conserved first and last residue. The D gene is left open where the match is weak. A row's size may be missing; if present it is once, few, many or a size class.

cdr3_nt: TGTGCCAGCCTAAACTCCGGCGGGGAGCTGTTTTTT
cdr3_aa: CASLNSGGELFF
clone_size: few
v_call: TRBV12-3/TRBV12-4
j_call: TRBJ2-2
d_call: -

cdr3_nt: TGTGCCAGCAGCTTATGGTCCGGACGGAGCAATCAGCCCCAGCATTTT
cdr3_aa: CASSLWSGRSNQPQHF
clone_size: -
v_call: TRBV7-9
j_call: TRBJ1-5
d_call: -

cdr3_nt: TGTGCCAGCAGCTTAGGGTCAGCGGGGAGTCGCACAGATACGCAGTATTTT
cdr3_aa: CASSLGSAGSRTDTQYF
clone_size: -
v_call: TRBV7-9
j_call: TRBJ2-3
d_call: TRBD2

cdr3_nt: TGCGCCAGCAGCGTCAGTATAACAGATACGCAGTATTTT
cdr3_aa: CASSVSITDTQYF
clone_size: few
v_call: TRBV5-1
j_call: TRBJ2-3
d_call: -

cdr3_nt: TGTGCCAGCAGCTTAGCCGGAGGCACCCAGAATTCACCCCTCCACTTT
cdr3_aa: CASSLAGGTQNSPLHF
clone_size: -
v_call: TRBV7-9
j_call: TRBJ1-6
d_call: -

cdr3_nt: TGCAGTGCTAGAGTAGGGGGCGCGTCGGGTCAGCCCCAGCATTTT
cdr3_aa: CSARVGGASGQPQHF
clone_size: few
v_call: TRBV20-1
j_call: TRBJ1-5
d_call: TRBD1

cdr3_nt: TGCAGTGCTAGAGATCCACCGGGACAGGGGGACGGTCAGCCCCAGCATTTT
cdr3_aa: CSARDPPGQGDGQPQHF
clone_size: -
v_call: TRBV20-1
j_call: TRBJ1-5
d_call: TRBD1

cdr3_nt: TGTGCCAGCAGTTACTCGACGTTCAGGGGGGAGACCCAGTACTTC
cdr3_aa: CASSYSTFRGETQYF
clone_size: -
v_call: TRBV6-5
j_call: TRBJ2-5
d_call: TRBD1

cdr3_nt: TGTGCCAGCAGCCTGGGACTAGCGGGGCCTAGCACAGATACGCAGTATTTT
cdr3_aa: CASSLGLAGPSTDTQYF
clone_size: few
v_call: TRBV7-2
j_call: TRBJ2-3
d_call: TRBD2

cdr3_nt: TGCGCCAGCAGCTCTGAGGGCTCCGGGGAGCTGTTTTTT
cdr3_aa: CASSSEGSGELFF
clone_size: many
v_call: TRBV5-1
j_call: TRBJ2-2
d_call: -

cdr3_nt: TGTGCCAGCAGCCGCAATCCTGTGGGGGGGGGCTACACCTTC
cdr3_aa: CASSRNPVGGGYTF
clone_size: few
v_call: TRBV6-5
j_call: TRBJ1-2
d_call: -

cdr3_nt: TGCGCCAGCAGCAGGGGCCTCCAAGAGACCCAGTACTTC
cdr3_aa: CASSRGLQETQYF
clone_size: many
v_call: TRBV5-1
j_call: TRBJ2-5
d_call: -

cdr3_nt: TGTGCCAGCAGCCCATGGAGCGGGCTCTCCTACAATGAGCAGTTCTTC
cdr3_aa: CASSPWSGLSYNEQFF
clone_size: many
v_call: TRBV6-2/TRBV6-3
j_call: TRBJ2-1
d_call: -

cdr3_nt: TGTGCCAGCAGCTTGGGTTTGGGAACAGCAGATACGCAGTATTTT
cdr3_aa: CASSLGLGTADTQYF
clone_size: -
v_call: TRBV5-4
j_call: TRBJ2-3
d_call: -

cdr3_nt: TGCGCCAGCAGCCAAGCTATCTACAATGAGCAGTTCTTC
cdr3_aa: CASSQAIYNEQFF
clone_size: few
v_call: TRBV4-1
j_call: TRBJ2-1
d_call: -

cdr3_nt: TGTGCCAGCAGCACAGGGATAGCTAACTATGGCTACACCTTC
cdr3_aa: CASSTGIANYGYTF
clone_size: few
v_call: TRBV7-8
j_call: TRBJ1-2
d_call: -

cdr3_nt: TGTGCCAGCAGCGTAGGGGCAGACTACAATGAGCAGTTCTTC
cdr3_aa: CASSVGADYNEQFF
clone_size: few
v_call: TRBV9
j_call: TRBJ2-1
d_call: -

cdr3_nt: TGTGCCAGCAGCGTAGGAGCCTTCCAACGCTCAGATACGCAGTATTTT
cdr3_aa: CASSVGAFQRSDTQYF
clone_size: -
v_call: TRBV9
j_call: TRBJ2-3
d_call: -

cdr3_nt: TGTGCCAGCAGAGGACAGATCTACGAGCAGTACTTC
cdr3_aa: CASRGQIYEQYF
clone_size: -
v_call: TRBV2
j_call: TRBJ2-7
d_call: -

cdr3_nt: TGCAGTGCTAGAGGGACCTCTGGGGCCAACGTCCTGACTTTC
cdr3_aa: CSARGTSGANVLTF
clone_size: few
v_call: TRBV20-1
j_call: TRBJ2-6
d_call: -

cdr3_nt: TGTGCCGTCACCTCCGGGACAGGGCTCGGGCACGAGCAGTACTTC
cdr3_aa: CAVTSGTGLGHEQYF
clone_size: once
v_call: TRBV10-3
j_call: TRBJ2-7
d_call: TRBD1

cdr3_nt: TGCGCCAGCACCCCGGCGTACTCTGGGGCCAACGTCCTGACTTTC
cdr3_aa: CASTPAYSGANVLTF
clone_size: -
v_call: TRBV5-1
j_call: TRBJ2-6
d_call: -

cdr3_nt: TGTGCCAGCAGTTGGGGGGAGCTGTTTTTT
cdr3_aa: CASSWGELFF
clone_size: -
v_call: TRBV7-9
j_call: TRBJ2-2
d_call: -

cdr3_nt: TGCAGCGTCTGGACTAGCGGGGGCCCAAGCTCCTACAATGAGCAGTTCTTC
cdr3_aa: CSVWTSGGPSSYNEQFF
clone_size: -
v_call: TRBV29-1
j_call: TRBJ2-1
d_call: TRBD2

cdr3_nt: TGCAGTGCTCCTAGACAGTGGAACACTGAAGCTTTCTTT
cdr3_aa: CSAPRQWNTEAFF
clone_size: -
v_call: TRBV20-1
j_call: TRBJ1-1
d_call: -

cdr3_nt: TGTGCCAGTAGTACTAGCACGGGACTGACGAACACTGAAGCTTTCTTT
cdr3_aa: CASSTSTGLTNTEAFF
clone_size: -
v_call: TRBV19
j_call: TRBJ1-1
d_call: -

cdr3_nt: TGCGCCAGCAGCTACGACACGGCTGTTGGTTCTACTGAAGCTTTCTTT
cdr3_aa: CASSYDTAVGSTEAFF
clone_size: few
v_call: TRBV5-1
j_call: TRBJ1-1
d_call: -

cdr3_nt: TGTGCCAGCAGTTTGGCAACTCTCACAGATACGCAGTATTTT
cdr3_aa: CASSLATLTDTQYF
clone_size: -
v_call: TRBV12-3/TRBV12-4
j_call: TRBJ2-3
d_call: -

cdr3_nt: TGTGCCAGTAGTATTTTTTCCGGTTTCTCCTACAATGAGCAGTTCTTC
cdr3_aa: CASSIFSGFSYNEQFF
clone_size: -
v_call: TRBV19
j_call: TRBJ2-1
d_call: -

cdr3_nt: TGCGCCAGCAGCCCTGGGGGGTCCCGCTCTGGAAACACCATATATTTT
cdr3_aa: CASSPGGSRSGNTIYF
clone_size: -
v_call: TRBV4-1
j_call: TRBJ1-3
d_call: -

cdr3_nt: TGCAGCGGACAGTGGAGCTACAATGAGCAGTTCTTC
cdr3_aa: CSGQWSYNEQFF
clone_size: -
v_call: TRBV29-1
j_call: TRBJ2-1
d_call: -

cdr3_nt: TGCAGTGCGGTTAGGGGAGGGACGACTAATTCACCCCTCCACTTT
cdr3_aa: CSAVRGGTTNSPLHF
clone_size: -
v_call: TRBV20-1
j_call: TRBJ1-6
d_call: -

cdr3_nt: TGTGCCGGAGGGAGTAGCGGCTACGAGCAGTACTTC
cdr3_aa: CAGGSSGYEQYF
clone_size: -
v_call: TRBV2
j_call: TRBJ2-7
d_call: -

cdr3_nt: TGTGCCATCAGTCAGGGGACAGGGATCACAGATACGCAGTATTTT
cdr3_aa: CAISQGTGITDTQYF
clone_size: few
v_call: TRBV10-3
j_call: TRBJ2-3
d_call: TRBD1

cdr3_nt: TGTGCCAGCAGCTTAGATGGACTAGCCTTTTCTGAGCAGTTCTTC
cdr3_aa: CASSLDGLAFSEQFF
clone_size: -
v_call: TRBV7-6
j_call: TRBJ2-1
d_call: TRBD2

cdr3_nt: TGTGCCACCCACACGGGAGCGGGGGTACAAGAGACCCAGTACTTC
cdr3_aa: CATHTGAGVQETQYF
clone_size: few
v_call: TRBV10-3
j_call: TRBJ2-5
d_call: TRBD2

cdr3_nt: TGCGCCAGCAGCCAATTATCGGGACTAGCGGGGGCCGCCTCCTACAATGAGCAGTTCTTC
cdr3_aa: CASSQLSGLAGAASYNEQFF
clone_size: -
v_call: TRBV4-1
j_call: TRBJ2-1
d_call: TRBD2

cdr3_nt: TGTGCCACCAGCAACGGCTACAATGAGCAGTTCTTC
cdr3_aa: CATSNGYNEQFF
clone_size: few
v_call: TRBV15
j_call: TRBJ2-1
d_call: -

cdr3_nt: TGTGCCAGCAGCTTAGTGGGGACGGGCTATGGCTACACCTTC
cdr3_aa: CASSLVGTGYGYTF
clone_size: -
v_call: TRBV7-2
j_call: TRBJ1-2
d_call: -

cdr3_nt: TGTGCCAGCAGCTCCCGGGGACTAGCGGGGAGCTCCTACAATGAGCAGTTCTTC
cdr3_aa: CASSSRGLAGSSYNEQFF
clone_size: few
v_call: TRBV7-2
j_call: TRBJ2-1
d_call: TRBD2

cdr3_nt: TGCGCCAGCAGCCAAGACACGGGGACAGGGGGTCCACAGCCCCAGCATTTT
cdr3_aa: CASSQDTGTGGPQPQHF
clone_size: -
v_call: TRBV4-1
j_call: TRBJ1-5
d_call: TRBD1

cdr3_nt: TGTGCCAGCAGTTCCGGGACTAGCGGAAAACAGTACTTC
cdr3_aa: CASSSGTSGKQYF
clone_size: -
v_call: TRBV12-3/TRBV12-4
j_call: TRBJ2-7
d_call: TRBD2

cdr3_nt: TGTGCCAGCAGACCGACTAGCGGGGGGGAGACAGATACGCAGTATTTT
cdr3_aa: CASRPTSGGETDTQYF
clone_size: -
v_call: TRBV6-2/TRBV6-3
j_call: TRBJ2-3
d_call: TRBD2